The clone carrying this T cell receptor beta chain was counted a few times. Its cognate antigen is unknown. CDR1 is GTSNPN, CDR2 SVGIG, per germline (reference sequence). The length of the CDR3 is 14 residues. V lost 1 base, J lost 5 bases, and 14 bases lay in between. With 60 Vbeta and 13 Jbeta primers, the PCR was carried out. Some clones are missing from TCRdb's copy, which holds only in-frame ones; the method was immunoSEQ multiplex PCR. The sample lists some 51,000 clones, 65% to 80% occurring once. This specimen comes from a study of cytomegalovirus exposure and HLA in healthy donors. Study-wide results and caveats: It was in a later analysis that TCR association rates were seen to vary by HLA locus, highest for DRB1 and lowest for HLA-C. Most subjects' HLA-A and HLA-B alleles were reportedly predicted from TCR beta sequences. A later analysis linked a missense DCLRE1C variant to TCR beta V- and J-gene trimming. Earlier analysis yielded a pattern in which most TCR beta V segments were productive about 90% or about 30% of the time.

Sequenced sample: PBMCs. The genes are TRBV30 and TRBJ1-1, with D perhaps matching TRBD1 (6 bases). The clonotype was recovered from a female donor in good health and CMV-seronegative. The CDR3 DNA is TGTGCCTGGAGTGGTATCACAGGGTGGACTGAAGCTTTCTTT. Residues: CAWSGITGWTEAFF.